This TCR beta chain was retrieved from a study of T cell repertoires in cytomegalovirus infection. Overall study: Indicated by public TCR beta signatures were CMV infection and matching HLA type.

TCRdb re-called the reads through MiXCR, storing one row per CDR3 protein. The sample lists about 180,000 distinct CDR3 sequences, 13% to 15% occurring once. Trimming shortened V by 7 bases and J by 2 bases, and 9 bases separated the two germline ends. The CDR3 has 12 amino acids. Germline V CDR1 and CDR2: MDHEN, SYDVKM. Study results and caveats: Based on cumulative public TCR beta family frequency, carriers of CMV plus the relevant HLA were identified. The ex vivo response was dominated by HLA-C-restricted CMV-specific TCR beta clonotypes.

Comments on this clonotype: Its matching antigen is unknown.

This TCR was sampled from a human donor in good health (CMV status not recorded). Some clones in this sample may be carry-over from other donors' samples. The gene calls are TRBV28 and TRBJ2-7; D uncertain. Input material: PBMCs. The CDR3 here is CASTRPPYEQYF. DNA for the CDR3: TGTGCCAGCACTCGGCCCCCCTACGAGCAGTACTTC.